This paragraph covers one TCR beta chain sequence. The table lists this clone with a few counts. Its antigen is currently not known. Base qualities were left out, and no much larger clone turns up one base away. These data originate in a study of OX40 agonist ivuxolimab in advanced cancers. With regard to the full study: Ivuxolimab was a fully human IgG2 agonistic monoclonal antibody targeting the costimulatory receptor OX40 (CD134). The paper describes the monotherapy dose-escalation part (N = 52 patients) of the phase I trial of ivuxolimab. Of the roughly 52 dose-escalation patients, hepatocellular carcinoma was present in about 20, melanoma in roughly 15, renal cell carcinoma in 9 and head and neck cancer in 9. Peripheral TCRbeta sequencing aimed to test whether ivuxolimab altered TCR sequence diversity and caused clonal T-cell expansion. Intravenous ivuxolimab was administered to patients every 2 weeks at six dose levels: 0.01, 0.1, 0.3, 1.5, 3 and 10 mg/kg. Partial responses occurred in three dose-escalation patients, of whom one had hepatocellular carcinoma and two had cutaneous melanoma. Patients were allowed to have had prior anti-PD-1, anti-PD-L1 or anti-CTLA-4 therapy, and more than 30% of the dose-escalation patients had previously received checkpoint inhibitors. In the dose-escalation cohort, around four fifths of patients were male, and the mean age was 60 years with a range of roughly 20 to 80.

Results the study describes overall, beyond this receptor: After ivuxolimab, CD8+ T cells had more expanded clones than CD4+ T cells on average. Antigen specificity was not determined for the clonally expanded peripheral T cells. Low levels of normalized T-cell clonal expansion were also seen in some patients who did not respond. At doses of 0.1 to 3.0 mg/kg, clonal expansion of both CD4+ and CD8+ T cells in blood was seen between baseline and week 6. In partial responders in the 0.1-3.0 mg/kg groups, normalized peripheral clonal expansion was found to be among the lowest, especially among CD8+ T cells.

The CDR3 contains 16 residues, cysteine and phenylalanine counted. The read is trimmed to its CDR3 DNA, 48 bases read in frame from base 1. The germline V gene supplies CDR1 SNHLY and CDR2 FYNNEI. V sheds 6 bases and J sheds 4 bases, leaving 16 bases between their ends. Genomic DNA was isolated from the sorted cells so that the TCRbeta CDR3 region could be sequenced. TCRbeta CDR3 regions were sequenced using the immunoSEQ Assay. TCRdb provides this immuneACCESS table in a form limited to in-frame rearrangements. Some clones are lacking; in checked studies, under half of them reflect an unresolved V gene, and why the rest are absent is not known. Here the sample has roughly 34,000 clones; more than 70% occur a single time. The ten biggest clones cover approximately 22% of the sample. The trial excluded patients who had a history of autoimmune disease or who were on systemic immunosuppression. In every dose cohort, peripheral blood was drawn for TCR sequencing at baseline, cycle 4 day 1, and cycle 7 day 1. Samples were obtained from an open-label, multicenter, first-in-human phase I dose-escalation trial of ivuxolimab. Adults with locally advanced or metastatic melanoma, renal cell, hepatocellular, or head and neck squamous cell carcinoma were enrolled in the trial. CD4+ and CD8+ T cells were sorted separately from peripheral blood before TCR sequencing.

Specimen: CD4+ or CD8+ T cells sorted from blood, collected in a trial of the OX40 agonist ivuxolimab. This receptor was taken from an adult with an advanced solid tumor such as melanoma, head and neck, liver or kidney cancer. The receptor chain draws on TRBV2 and TRBJ2-6; the D call is tentative, TRBD1 or TRBD2, as each matches 5 bases. The CDR3 has the sequence CASSWGTWVGANVLTF. The nucleotides are TGTGCCAGCAGCTGGGGGACGTGGGTAGGGGCCAACGTCCTGACTTTC.